The T cell receptor beta chain under discussion was sequenced for a study of blood T cell repertoires in COVID-19. Turning to the study itself: Acute and convalescent COVID-19 samples came from the United States, Italy and Spain. PBMCs, B-cell-depleted T cells, or T cells provided the cDNA or gDNA that made up the material.

Data came from immunoSEQ multiplex PCR; TCRdb stores just in-frame clones and leaves some out. The sample lists under 350,000 clones, roughly 90% seen once, with roughly 2.6% in the top ten. Participants were aged about 18 to 100 years, lived in 25 or so US areas, and enrolled virtually. What the recovered Cohort 3 donors had was two negative PCRs, clearance, or symptom resolution. Germline V gene sequence: CDR1 SGHAT, CDR2 FQNNGV. The CDR3 runs to 13 residues. V lost 3 bases and J 2 bases, leaving 8 bases between the germline ends. This clone occurred a few times. The same CDR3 also results from other DNA sequences found in this sample.

This clonotype originated in a man aged 60 to 75 who had recovered from COVID-19. The sample comprised PBMCs or T cells enriched from blood (not recorded which). The rearrangement links TRBV11-2 to TRBJ2-7; TRBD1 is a possible D gene (5 bases). CDR3 coding DNA: TGTGCCAGCAGCTTGGGGCCAGCCTACGAGCAGTACTTC. Translating it yields CASSLGPAYEQYF.